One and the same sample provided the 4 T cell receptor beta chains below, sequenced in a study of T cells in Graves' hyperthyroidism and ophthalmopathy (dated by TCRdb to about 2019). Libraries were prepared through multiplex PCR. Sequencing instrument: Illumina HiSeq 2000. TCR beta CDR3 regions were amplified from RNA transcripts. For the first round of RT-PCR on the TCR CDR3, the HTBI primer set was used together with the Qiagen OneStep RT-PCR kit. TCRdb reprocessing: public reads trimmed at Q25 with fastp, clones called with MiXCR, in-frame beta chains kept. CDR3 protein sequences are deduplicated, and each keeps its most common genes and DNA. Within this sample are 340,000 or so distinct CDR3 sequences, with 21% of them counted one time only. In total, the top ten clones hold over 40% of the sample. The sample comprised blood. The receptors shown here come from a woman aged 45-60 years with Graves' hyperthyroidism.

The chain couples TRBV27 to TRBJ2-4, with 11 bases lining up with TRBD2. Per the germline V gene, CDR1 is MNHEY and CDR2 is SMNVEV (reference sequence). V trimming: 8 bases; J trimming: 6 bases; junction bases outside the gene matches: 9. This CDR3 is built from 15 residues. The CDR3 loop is CASGIAGGGLNIQYF. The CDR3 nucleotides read TGTGCCAGCGGAATAGCGGGAGGGGGGTTAAACATTCAGTACTTC.

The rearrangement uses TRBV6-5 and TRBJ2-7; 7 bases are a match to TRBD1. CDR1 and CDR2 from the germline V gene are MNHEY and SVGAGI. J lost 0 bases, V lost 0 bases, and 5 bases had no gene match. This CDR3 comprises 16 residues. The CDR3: CASSYSRTGASYEQYF. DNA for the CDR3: TGTGCCAGCAGTTACTCTCGGACAGGAGCCTCCTACGAGCAGTACTTC.

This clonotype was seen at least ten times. The CDR3 sequence: CASSLGVLADYLGNEQFF. The CDR3 DNA follows: TGTGCCAGCAGTTTAGGCGTACTAGCGGACTACTTGGGGAATGAGCAGTTCTTC. The chain carries TRBV27 and TRBJ2-1; 8 positions match TRBD2. Trimming took 2 bases from V and 7 from J; bases not matched to a gene: 16. This CDR3 region has 18 residues. Germline V gene sequence: CDR1 MNHEY, CDR2 SMNVEV (reference sequence).

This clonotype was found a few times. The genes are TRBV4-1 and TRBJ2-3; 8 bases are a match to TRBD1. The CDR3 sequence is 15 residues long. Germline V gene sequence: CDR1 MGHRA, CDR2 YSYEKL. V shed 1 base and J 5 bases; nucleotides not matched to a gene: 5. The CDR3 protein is CASSQVGQGEDTQYF. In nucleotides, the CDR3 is TGCGCCAGCAGCCAAGTAGGACAGGGCGAAGATACGCAGTATTTT.